This entry lists 15 T cell receptor beta chains sequenced from one sample in a study of control samples from healthy donors and cancer patients. The table came from immunoSEQ multiplex PCR; TCRdb's copy has only in-frame clones and leaves some out. The data hold approximately 170,000 clones, with roughly 92% observed a single time. The sequenced sample consisted of blood. These receptors originate from a woman younger than 45 in good health.

V is TRBV6-4 and J is TRBJ2-2; no definite D call. The CDR3 length is 14 residues. Trimming took 6 bases from V and 2 from J, leaving 10 bases between them. CDR1 is MRHNA and CDR2 is SNTAGT in the germline V gene. CDR3 nucleotide sequence: TGTGCCAGCAGAGACCACGAAAACACCGGGGAGCTGTTTTTT. This encodes CASRDHENTGELFF.

The chain couples TRBV7-2 to TRBJ2-7, with TRBD1 as a possible D gene (6 bases). Germline CDR1 and CDR2: SGHTA and FQGNSA. V was shortened by 2 bases and J by 4 bases, with 15 bases between the two germline ends. The CDR3 is 15 residues long. CDR3 in DNA: TGTGCCAGCAGCTTACGGGGCGGACAGCAGTACGAGCAGTACTTC. Amino acids: CASSLRGGQQYEQYF.

The genes are TRBV24-1 and TRBJ2-7; 14 nucleotides align to TRBD2. The CDR3 spans 16 residues. Germline V lookup: CDR1 KGHDR, CDR2 SFDVKD. Trimming removed 3 bases from V and 1 base from J; junction bases left unmatched: 1. This chain's CDR3 is CATSDGTSGGSYEQYF. DNA for the CDR3: TGTGCCACCAGTGATGGGACTAGCGGGGGTTCCTACGAGCAGTACTTC.

The chain links TRBV27 to TRBJ2-1, with TRBD2 identical over 12 bases. There are 14 residues in the CDR3. V trimming: 5 bases; J trimming: 7 bases; junction bases outside the gene matches: 3. CDR1 MNHEY and CDR2 SMNVEV come from the germline V gene (reference sequence). The CDR3: CASSPLAGGNEQFF. The CDR3 bases are TGTGCCAGCAGTCCCCTAGCGGGAGGGAATGAGCAGTTCTTC.

The V and J genes are TRBV15 and TRBJ2-1; 7 nucleotides match TRBD2. The trim removed 1 base at V and 4 bases at J, leaving 7 bases unmatched. The CDR3 runs to 16 residues. Germline lookup yields CDR1 LNHNV and CDR2 YYDKDF (reference sequence). CDR3 loop: CATSRGPGRGYNEQFF. The CDR3 bases are TGTGCCACCAGCAGAGGCCCGGGGCGGGGGTACAATGAGCAGTTCTTC.

The count of this clone is one. The V and J genes are TRBV2 and TRBJ2-5; TRBD1 agrees at 9 bases. The CDR3 has 15 residues. Trimming cost V 1 base and J 4 bases; bases outside gene matches: 4. Germline V lookup: CDR1 SNHLY, CDR2 FYNNEI. CDR3 in amino acids: CASSEGDRVGETQYF. CDR3 in DNA: TGTGCCAGCAGTGAAGGGGACAGGGTGGGAGAGACCCAGTACTTC. Full variable domain (missing parts from reference TRBV2 and TRBJ2-5): EPEVTQTPSHQVTQMGQEVILRCVPISNHLYFYWYRQILGQKVEFLVSFYNNEISEKSEIFDDQFSVERPDGSNFTLKIRSTKLEDSAMYFCASSEGDRVGETQYFGPGTRLLVL.

This clone was seen a handful of times. The CDR3 loop reads CASSPIDRENGYTF. The DNA of the CDR3 is TGCGCCAGCAGCCCCATAGACAGGGAAAATGGCTACACCTTC. The chain combines TRBV4-1 with TRBJ1-2; 7 bases fit TRBD1. Germline CDR1 MGHRA, CDR2 YSYEKL. Trimming removed 4 bases from V and 6 bases from J; junction bases left unmatched: 8. The CDR3 covers 14 residues.

This clone was detected only a few times. This chain connects TRBV27 to TRBJ2-7; 9 nucleotides agree with TRBD1. This CDR3 contains 14 residues. From germline, CDR1 is MNHEY and CDR2 SMNVEV (reference sequence). With V trimmed by 6 bases and J by 1 base, 4 bases remained unmatched. CDR3 sequence: CASRPGTGSYEQYF. The CDR3 nucleotides read TGTGCCAGCAGACCCGGGACAGGGTCCTACGAGCAGTACTTC.

The chain is built from TRBV21-1 and TRBJ2-7; whether TRBD2, the table's D call, matches the DNA was not checked. TRBV21-1 is reported as a pseudogene. The CDR3 has 18 amino acids. The DNA of the CDR3 is TGTGCCAGCAGCAAAGGGCCACCTAAGCGGGAGGGCATGGACGAGCAGTACTTC. Protein sequence: CASSKGPPKREGMDEQYF.

The chain recombines TRBV15 with TRBJ1-5, with a tentative D call TRBD1 (6 bases). Germline assignment: CDR1 LNHNV and CDR2 YYDKDF (reference sequence). V was clipped by 6 bases and J by 9 bases, with 18 bases between them. The CDR3 loop spans 14 amino acids. The CDR3 DNA reads as TGTGCCACCAGTGAGGGGGATTTGATTGCGCCCCAGCATTTT. It yields the protein CATSEGDLIAPQHF.

V usage is TRBV21-1 and J usage is TRBJ1-5; no DNA check was done on the table's D call, TRBD1. TRBV21-1 is a documented pseudogene. There are 17 residues in the CDR3. The CDR3 region has the DNA TGTGCCAGCCTCGGGACACCCTGGTGGTATAGCAATCAGCCCCAGCATTTT. Amino acids: CASLGTPWWYSNQPQHF.

The chain has TRBV29-1 and TRBJ2-2; TRBD2 matches 14 bases. CDR3 length equals 15 residues. The V gene's germline CDR1 is SQVTM and CDR2 ANQGSEA. J gave up 7 bases and V 5 bases, and 6 bases lay outside the gene matches. CDR3 nucleotides: TGCAGCGTTTCTAAAGGACTAGCGGGAGGCGGGGAGCTGTTTTTT. Protein: CSVSKGLAGGGELFF.

The chain combines TRBV11-2 with TRBJ1-5; D ambiguous. CDR1 and CDR2 (germline): SGHAT, FQNNGV. V lost 1 base, J lost 3 bases, and 13 bases lay in between. The CDR3 contains 16 residues. CDR3 in DNA: TGTGCCAGCAGCTTAGGCTCGGAGCCTAACAATCAGCCCCAGCATTTT. Translated, it gives CASSLGSEPNNQPQHF.

The chain combines TRBV12-3 or TRBV12-4 with TRBJ2-7; TRBD1 matches at 9 bases. CDR3 size: 12 residues. V trimming: 6 bases; J trimming: 9 bases; junction bases outside the gene matches: 6. CDR3 region: CASSPDRGGQYF. The CDR3 nucleotides read TGTGCCAGCAGCCCGGACAGGGGAGGGCAGTACTTC.

The J gene is TRBJ2-1, the V gene TRBV19; TRBD2 agrees at 10 bases. V gave up 5 bases and J gave up 8 bases; unmatched junction bases: 9. The CDR3 sequence is 15 residues long. Germline V gene lookup returns CDR1 LNHDA and CDR2 SQIVND (reference sequence). The CDR3 DNA follows: TGTGCCAGTAGTGCCCAGCGGGAGGGCCGGGATGAGCAGTTCTTC. It translates to CASSAQREGRDEQFF.